This TCR beta chain was sequenced during a study of cytomegalovirus exposure and HLA in healthy donors. Regarding the study as a whole: There were several of the most significant clusters that appeared linked to common viral pathogens in a later analysis. A later analysis linked a missense DCLRE1C variant to TCR beta V- and J-gene trimming.

It was with 60 Vbeta and 13 Jbeta primers that the PCR ran. Sequenced by immunoSEQ multiplex PCR; TCRdb stores in-frame clones only, minus some. The sample includes approximately 290,000 clones, roughly 80% of them seen just once. Note on this clone: What it recognizes is unknown.

There are 15 residues in the CDR3. CDR1 is LNHDA, CDR2 SQIVND, per germline (reference sequence). V gave up 3 bases and J gave up 2 bases; unmatched junction bases: 5. This clonotype was sampled from a girl aged 2 to 9 in good health and CMV-seronegative. The J gene is TRBJ2-3, the V gene TRBV19, with 7 bases aligning to TRBD1. The sequenced sample was PBMCs. DNA for the CDR3: TGTGCCAGTAGTATGAGCAAGGGGGCCACAGATACGCAGTATTTT. Translating gives CASSMSKGATDTQYF.